Shown below are 4 T cell receptor beta chains from a single sample sequenced in a study of blood T cell repertoires in COVID-19. The table came from immunoSEQ multiplex PCR; TCRdb's copy has only in-frame clones and leaves some out. The sample records about 190,000 clones, around 82% being singletons. Sequencing input: PBMCs or T cells enriched from blood (not recorded which). Every receptor here comes from a woman aged 60-75 years with acute COVID-19.

V is TRBV28 and J is TRBJ2-4, with TRBD1 as a possible D gene (5 bases). The CDR3 has 13 amino acids. CDR1 and CDR2 (germline): MDHEN, SYDVKM. Trimming took off 7 bases at V and 0 bases at J, with 7 bases between the two ends. In DNA form, the CDR3 reads TGTGCCAGCATGGGGCTAGCCAAAAACATTCAGTACTTC. Protein: CASMGLAKNIQYF.

The V gene is TRBV27, the J gene TRBJ2-7; D remains unclear. Trimming stripped 2 bases from V and 0 bases from J, with 8 bases between. CDR1 is MNHEY and CDR2 is SMNVEV in the germline V gene (reference sequence). CDR3 length: 14 residues. The CDR3 nucleotides are TGTGCCAGCAGTTTAATGATGAGCTCCTACGAGCAGTACTTC. Translating gives CASSLMMSSYEQYF.

This chain joins TRBV5-5 and TRBJ2-1; D is perhaps TRBD1 (6 bases). CDR1 SGHKS and CDR2 YYEKEE come from the germline V gene (reference sequence). The V gene lost 5 bases and the J gene lost 5 bases, with 14 bases spanning the gap. The CDR3 runs 14 residues. The CDR3 DNA sequence: TGTGCCAGCAGTACGAACAGGGTGAACAATGAGCAGTTCTTC. It translates to CASSTNRVNNEQFF.

The chain is built from TRBV30 and TRBJ2-2; D uncertain. This CDR3 has 13 residues. V lost 6 bases, J lost 0 bases, and 8 bases lay in between. CDR1 is GTSNPN, CDR2 SVGIG, per germline (reference sequence). CDR3 coding DNA: TGTGCCTGCAACGCAGCGAACACCGGGGAGCTGTTTTTT. This encodes CACNAANTGELFF.